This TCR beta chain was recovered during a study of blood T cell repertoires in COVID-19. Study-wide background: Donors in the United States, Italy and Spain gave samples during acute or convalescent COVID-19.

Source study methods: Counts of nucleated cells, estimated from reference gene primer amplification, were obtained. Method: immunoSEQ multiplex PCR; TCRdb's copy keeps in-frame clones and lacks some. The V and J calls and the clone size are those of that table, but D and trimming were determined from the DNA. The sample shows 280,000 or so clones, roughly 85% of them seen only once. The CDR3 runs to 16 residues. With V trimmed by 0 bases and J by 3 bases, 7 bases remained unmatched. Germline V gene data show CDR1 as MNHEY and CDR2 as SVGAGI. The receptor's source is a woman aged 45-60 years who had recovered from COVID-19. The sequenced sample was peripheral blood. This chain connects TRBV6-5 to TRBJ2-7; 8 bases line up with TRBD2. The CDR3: CASSYSATGGFYEQYF. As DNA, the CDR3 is TGTGCCAGCAGTTACTCGGCAACGGGGGGGTTCTACGAGCAGTACTTC.